This T cell receptor beta chain emerged from a study of blood T cell repertoires in COVID-19. For the study at large: Samples representing acute and convalescent COVID-19 were sourced from the United States, Italy and Spain. T cells, B-cell-depleted T cells, or PBMCs supplied cDNA or gDNA.

In the original analysis: Researchers report that nucleated cell counts were estimated from reference gene primer amplification. This table comes from immunoSEQ multiplex PCR, and its TCRdb copy is limited to in-frame clones, with some not included. The D gene and trimming were derived from the DNA, and the V and J assignments and clone size from that table. The repertoire has about 73,000 clones, 65% to 85% of them found once; the top ten carry 5.3%. Germline CDR1 and CDR2: SGHRS and YFSETQ. The CDR3 runs to 12 residues. V lost 0 bases and J lost 7, with 7 bases in between. The clonotype comes from a man between 50 and 59 years old with active COVID-19. The chain has TRBV5-1 and TRBJ2-5; D gene uncertain. The source material was peripheral blood. The CDR3 spells CASSLAFGTQYF. The CDR3 DNA reads TGCGCCAGCAGCTTGGCATTCGGGACCCAGTACTTC.